A selection of T cell receptor beta chains follows, all from one sample in a study of T cell responses to AZD1222 COVID-19 vaccine. This table comes from immunoSEQ multiplex PCR, and its TCRdb copy is limited to in-frame clones, with some not included. The repertoire has roughly 120,000 clones, about 88% of them found once; the top ten carry 4% to 4.5%. Specimen: peripheral blood, collected on day 0 of AZD1222 vaccination. The receptor source for this set is an adult in good health. Both conserved end residues are part of each CDR3. Fields, in order: clone size, D gene, V gene, J gene, CDR3 protein, CDR3 DNA. A D gene is named only where the DNA matches it firmly. Only part of the rows carry a size: once, few, many, or a class if the clone is expanded.

>.|.|TRBV15|TRBJ1-5
CATSRDTYQPQHF
TGTGCCACCAGCAGGGACACGTATCAGCCCCAGCATTTT
>.|.|TRBV5-1|TRBJ2-2
CASSFGGPKSGELFF
TGCGCCAGCAGCTTCGGGGGCCCCAAGTCCGGGGAGCTGTTTTTT
>.|.|TRBV5-4|TRBJ1-1
CASSLAGRTEGTEAFF
TGTGCCAGCAGCTTGGCGGGGCGAACGGAGGGGACTGAAGCTTTCTTT
>.|.|TRBV19|TRBJ2-7
CASSIDSGYSYEQYF
TGTGCCAGTAGTATAGACTCAGGCTATTCCTACGAGCAGTACTTC
>.|TRBD1|TRBV6-2/TRBV6-3|TRBJ1-2
CASSYRPGGFVGYTF
TGTGCCAGCAGTTACCGTCCAGGGGGGTTTGTTGGCTACACCTTC
>.|TRBD2|TRBV24-1|TRBJ2-3
CATSLAGAGDTQYF
TGTGCCACCAGTCTAGCGGGGGCGGGAGATACGCAGTATTTT
>.|TRBD1|TRBV5-1|TRBJ1-2
CASSYGQEGGYTF
TGCGCCAGCAGCTACGGACAGGAAGGGGGCTACACCTTC
>.|.|TRBV7-3|TRBJ1-1
CASSSTPGGGTTFF
TGTGCCAGCAGCTCCACTCCAGGTGGGGGAACAACTTTCTTT
>.|.|TRBV9|TRBJ2-7
CASSVDSGSSYEQYF
TGTGCCAGCAGCGTAGATAGCGGTAGCTCCTACGAGCAGTACTTC
>once|TRBD2|TRBV7-9|TRBJ2-5
CASSFPSGRAGETQYF
TGTGCCAGCAGCTTTCCTAGCGGGAGGGCCGGAGAGACCCAGTACTTC
>.|TRBD1|TRBV15|TRBJ1-5
CATSRDGTAYQPQHF
TGTGCCACCAGCAGGGACGGGACAGCCTATCAGCCCCAGCATTTT
>few|.|TRBV30|TRBJ1-2
CAWSVYREGYTF
TGTGCCTGGAGTGTTTACAGGGAAGGCTACACCTTC
>.|.|TRBV9|TRBJ1-2
CASSPRGTRGYTF
TGTGCCAGCAGCCCACGAGGGACTCGGGGCTACACCTTC
>.|.|TRBV27|TRBJ1-3
CASSKTGPLGNTIYF
TGTGCCAGCAGTAAAACGGGGCCTCTCGGAAACACCATATATTTT
>.|.|TRBV28|TRBJ1-5
CASSLWAGNQPQHF
TGTGCCAGCAGTTTATGGGCCGGAAATCAGCCCCAGCATTTT
>.|.|TRBV24-1|TRBJ2-1
CATSEPGQNNEQFF
TGTGCCACCAGTGAACCCGGACAGAACAATGAGCAGTTCTTC
>.|.|TRBV5-4|TRBJ2-7
CASSLDGSSYEQYF
TGTGCCAGCAGCTTGGACGGCAGTTCATACGAGCAGTACTTC
>once|TRBD1|TRBV5-1|TRBJ1-5
CASSEGQGGQPQHF
TGCGCCAGCAGCGAAGGACAGGGCGGTCAGCCCCAGCATTTT